The 9 T cell receptor beta chains reported below all come from one sample, sequenced in a study of T cells in Graves' hyperthyroidism and ophthalmopathy (dated by TCRdb to between 2018 and 2020). Preparation of the library involved multiplex PCR. Reads for this sample came from an Illumina HiSeq 2000. TCR beta CDR3 regions were amplified from RNA transcripts. The TCR CDR3 was subjected to a first round of RT-PCR using the HTBI primer set and the Qiagen OneStep RT-PCR kit. TCRdb reprocessed the public reads (quality trimming at Q25 with fastp, clone calling with MiXCR) and kept in-frame beta chains. CDR3 protein duplicates are merged, each entry listing the most common genes and DNA. For this sample there are roughly 380,000 distinct CDR3 sequences; about 15% appear just once. Clones ranked in the top ten supply 8% to 13% of the sample. Sequencing used blood. The receptors here all came from a woman aged 55-69 years with Graves' hyperthyroidism.

The chain combines TRBV9 with TRBJ2-1; maybe TRBD2 (6 bases). The CDR3 totals 14 residues. The V end lost 4 bases, the J end lost 8 bases, and 16 bases lay between the germline ends. Looked up from germline, CDR1 is SGDLS and CDR2 is YYNGEE. Here the CDR3 DNA reads TGTGCCAGCAGCACCGGGACTCGGAACGATGAGCAGTTCTTC. Its translation is CASSTGTRNDEQFF.

This clonotype was counted many times. The V gene is TRBV24-1, the J gene TRBJ2-5; TRBD1 agrees at 8 bases. CDR3 length: 16 residues. Per the germline V gene, CDR1 is KGHDR and CDR2 is SFDVKD. The junction had 9 bases not matched to a gene; V was cut back by 4 bases and J by 3 bases. CDR3 in DNA: TGTGCCACCAGTGAACCGTTAGGACAGGGAGAAGAGACCCAGTACTTC. This sequence encodes CATSEPLGQGEETQYF.

This clonotype was found many times. This rearrangement joins TRBV4-1 to TRBJ2-5; 7 nucleotides agree with TRBD2. Looked up from germline, CDR1 is MGHRA and CDR2 is YSYEKL. CDR3 size: 14 residues. With V trimmed by 4 bases and J by 2 bases, 4 bases remained unmatched. CDR3 protein: CASSPYGGQETQYF. The CDR3 DNA sequence: TGCGCCAGCAGCCCGTACGGGGGGCAAGAGACCCAGTACTTC.

V is TRBV5-8 and J is TRBJ1-2; no firm D call. V shed 2 bases and J shed 4 bases, with 15 bases lying between them. The CDR3 sequence is 15 residues long. CDR1 SGHTS and CDR2 YDEGEE come from the germline V gene. In nucleotides, the CDR3 is TGTGCCAGCAGCTTCTACAGACTAACCTTCTATGGCTACACCTTC. This sequence encodes CASSFYRLTFYGYTF.

This clonotype was observed many times. This chain uses TRBV5-1 with TRBJ1-1, with 8 bases lining up with TRBD1. The CDR3 is made up of 15 amino acids. The junction had 11 bases not matched to a gene; V was cut back by 4 bases and J by 6 bases. CDR1 and CDR2 from the germline V gene are SGHRS and YFSETQ. CDR3 sequence reads: CASSGRTGRRPEAFF. The CDR3 DNA reads TGCGCCAGCAGCGGACGGACAGGGAGAAGGCCTGAAGCTTTCTTT. The entire variable domain, with the rest obtained from reference TRBV5-1 and TRBJ1-1, is as follows: KAGVTQTPRYLIKTRGQQVTLSCSPISGHRSVSWYQQTPGQGLQFLFEYFSETQRNKGNFPGRFSGRQFSNSRSEMNVSTLELGDSALYLCASSGRTGRRPEAFFGQGTRLTVV.

This clonotype showed up just a few times. The genes are TRBV19 and TRBJ1-2, with 9 bases matching TRBD1. The CDR3 extends over 15 amino acids. V was clipped by 5 bases and J by 5 bases; unmatched bases: 9. The germline gives CDR1 LNHDA, CDR2 SQIVND (reference sequence). In DNA, the CDR3 is TGTGCCAGTAGTCCAGATGTAGGACAGGGGTATGGCTACACCTTC. This sequence encodes CASSPDVGQGYGYTF.

There are many counts of this clonotype. The rearrangement joins TRBV20-1 to TRBJ1-1; D may be TRBD1 (5 bases). Germline CDR1 DFQATT, CDR2 SNEGSKA (reference sequence). Trimming left V 3 bases short and J 6 bases short, with 14 bases between. The CDR3 spans 13 residues. The CDR3 protein is CSASKGGGPEAFF. Written as DNA, the CDR3 is TGCAGTGCTAGTAAGGGTGGGGGACCTGAAGCTTTCTTT.

This clonotype was detected a few times. At one end the junction does not follow the germline gene, possibly because of a read error. The rearrangement joins TRBV7-9 to TRBJ1-1; the match to TRBD1 covers 7 bases. Germline V CDR1 and CDR2: SEHNR, FQNEAQ (reference sequence). The CDR3 covers 15 residues. This chain's CDR3 is CASSRPQGMNTGAFF. The DNA for the CDR3 is TGTGCCAGCAGCCGACCACAGGGGATGAACACTGGAGCTTTCTTT.

The CDR3 DNA reads TGTGCCAGTAGTCCGGACAGGGTTCATCCCTACGAGCAGTACTTC. As protein: CASSPDRVHPYEQYF. The V call is TRBV19, the J call TRBJ2-7, with TRBD1 matching 8 bases. The CDR3 covers 15 residues. The junction had 8 bases not matched to a gene; V was cut back by 5 bases and J by 2 bases. Germline CDR1 reads LNHDA; CDR2 reads SQIVND (reference sequence).